This T cell receptor beta chain was found in a study of blood T cell repertoires in COVID-19. Looking at the study overall: The samples span acute and convalescent COVID-19 from the United States, Italy and Spain. From T cells, B-cell-depleted T cells, or PBMCs came the material, which was cDNA or gDNA.

Original data processing: Reference gene primers were amplified, and this amplification served to estimate nucleated cell counts. Using immunoSEQ multiplex PCR, the repertoire was profiled, and TCRdb retains in-frame clones only, with some absent. That table furnishes V, J and clone size, whereas the DNA furnished D and trimming. The sample has more than 150,000 clones; 85% to 90% are singletons. Sequencing used peripheral blood. This TCR came from a man aged 35 to 55 with active or convalescent COVID-19.

This CDR3 reads CASGGARVGTGELFF. In DNA form, the CDR3 reads TGTGCCAGCGGGGGGGCACGGGTTGGAACCGGGGAGCTGTTTTTT. This rearrangement joins TRBV2 to TRBJ2-2, with D perhaps TRBD2 (7 bases). CDR3 size: 15 residues. V shed 8 bases and J shed 5 bases, with 18 bases lying between them. The germline V gene has CDR1 SNHLY and CDR2 FYNNEI.